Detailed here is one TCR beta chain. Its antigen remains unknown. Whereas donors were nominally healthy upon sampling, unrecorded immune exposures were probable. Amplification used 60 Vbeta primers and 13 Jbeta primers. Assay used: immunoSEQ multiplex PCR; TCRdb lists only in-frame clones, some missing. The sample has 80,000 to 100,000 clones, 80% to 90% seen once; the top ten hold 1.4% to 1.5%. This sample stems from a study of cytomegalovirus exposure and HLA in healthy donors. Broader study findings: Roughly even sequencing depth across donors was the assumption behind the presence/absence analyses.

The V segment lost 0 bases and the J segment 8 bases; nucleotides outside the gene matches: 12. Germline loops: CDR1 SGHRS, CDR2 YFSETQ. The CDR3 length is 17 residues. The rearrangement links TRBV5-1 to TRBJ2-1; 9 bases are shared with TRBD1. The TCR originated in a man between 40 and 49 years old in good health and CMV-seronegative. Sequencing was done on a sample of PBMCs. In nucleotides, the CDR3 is TGCGCCAGCAGCTTGGCCAAAGGCCGGACAGGGGTGTATGAGCAGTTCTTC. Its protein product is CASSLAKGRTGVYEQFF.